The rows below give T cell receptor beta chains drawn from one sample of a study of neurological immune-mediated disorders. One entry per CDR3 protein, called by TCRdb with MiXCR from the 5' RACE reads. The table includes about 80,000 distinct CDR3 sequences, around 9.9% detected once. Input material: PBMCs. The receptors stem from a man aged 50-60 years in good health. CDR3s include the opening cysteine and the closing phenylalanine or tryptophan. Fields, in order: J gene, V gene, CDR3 protein.

j_gene: TRBJ1-1; v_gene: TRBV12-3/TRBV12-4; CDR3aa: CASSLRAGAEAFF
j_gene: TRBJ1-1; v_gene: TRBV5-1; CDR3aa: CASSFQGGGTEAFF
j_gene: TRBJ1-2; v_gene: TRBV5-1; CDR3aa: CASSPNDNPRGYTF
j_gene: TRBJ2-4; v_gene: TRBV28; CDR3aa: CASSPPQGGNIQYF
j_gene: TRBJ2-3; v_gene: TRBV28; CDR3aa: CASTTGEGTDTQYF
j_gene: TRBJ1-1; v_gene: TRBV3-1; CDR3aa: CASSQDRRDTEAFF
j_gene: TRBJ1-5; v_gene: TRBV10-3; CDR3aa: CAISSGGNQPQHF
j_gene: TRBJ1-2; v_gene: TRBV20-1; CDR3aa: CSARDRSRFGYGYTF
j_gene: TRBJ1-3; v_gene: TRBV27; CDR3aa: CASSLYRSSGNTIYF
j_gene: TRBJ1-5; v_gene: TRBV5-1; CDR3aa: CASSLRGGGNQPQHF
j_gene: TRBJ2-3; v_gene: TRBV5-1; CDR3aa: CASSLVTRGPADTQYF
j_gene: TRBJ2-1; v_gene: TRBV11-2; CDR3aa: CASSLANRGQGEQFF
j_gene: TRBJ2-7; v_gene: TRBV7-8; CDR3aa: CASSSQQGPTPYEQYF
j_gene: TRBJ1-1; v_gene: TRBV6-5; CDR3aa: CASLGTRGTEAFF
j_gene: TRBJ2-1; v_gene: TRBV5-1; CDR3aa: CASSFGASSYNEQFF
j_gene: TRBJ2-3; v_gene: TRBV10-3; CDR3aa: CAISWGQGVVTDTRYF
j_gene: TRBJ2-3; v_gene: TRBV5-1; CDR3aa: CASSPGDRSTDTQYF
j_gene: TRBJ2-7; v_gene: TRBV24-1; CDR3aa: CATSDLEREYYEQYF
j_gene: TRBJ2-1; v_gene: TRBV3-1; CDR3aa: CASSQVSHEQFF
j_gene: TRBJ2-3; v_gene: TRBV2; CDR3aa: CASSPGTSGGARADTQYF
j_gene: TRBJ2-1; v_gene: TRBV20-1; CDR3aa: CSARDVLYIEQFF
j_gene: TRBJ2-7; v_gene: TRBV2; CDR3aa: CASSEIGEPSSYEQYF
j_gene: TRBJ2-1; v_gene: TRBV4-1; CDR3aa: CASSQPATSGRAYEQFF
j_gene: TRBJ2-7; v_gene: TRBV5-1; CDR3aa: CASSPRDPYEQYF
j_gene: TRBJ1-5; v_gene: TRBV20-1; CDR3aa: CSASHGAGQPQHF
j_gene: TRBJ1-1; v_gene: TRBV11-2; CDR3aa: CASSYNGADEAFF
j_gene: TRBJ2-1; v_gene: TRBV4-2; CDR3aa: CASSQDRTLEEQFF
j_gene: TRBJ2-4; v_gene: TRBV4-3; CDR3aa: CASSQGLGVNIQYF
j_gene: TRBJ2-7; v_gene: TRBV5-1; CDR3aa: CASSLAGDRAYEQYF
j_gene: TRBJ2-2; v_gene: TRBV20-1; CDR3aa: CSAPRTATGELFF
j_gene: TRBJ2-5; v_gene: TRBV5-5; CDR3aa: CASSRDIQETQYF
j_gene: TRBJ1-2; v_gene: TRBV7-9; CDR3aa: CASSLEALYGYTF
j_gene: TRBJ1-2; v_gene: TRBV7-9; CDR3aa: CASSPKDRDRSVYGYTF
j_gene: TRBJ2-3; v_gene: TRBV3-1; CDR3aa: CASSQDPSVSPTDTQYF
j_gene: TRBJ1-2; v_gene: TRBV30; CDR3aa: CAWSPRTGSGYTF
j_gene: TRBJ2-1; v_gene: TRBV5-1; CDR3aa: CASSPAGGGYNEQFF